This T cell receptor beta chain was identified in a study of blood T cell repertoires in COVID-19. Study in general: In each case, the material was cDNA or gDNA derived from T cells, B-cell-depleted T cells, or PBMCs.

The CDR3 covers 14 residues. Trimming cost V 6 bases and J 2 bases, with 14 bases left between them. The germline V gene encodes CDR1 SGHTA and CDR2 FQGNSA. In the original workflow: Reference gene primer amplification in the assay estimated nucleated cell counts. TCRdb's table, derived via immunoSEQ multiplex PCR, lists solely in-frame clones and lacks some. The DNA gave D and trimming, while V, J and clone size come from that table. The sample contains around 300,000 clones, roughly nine tenths of which appear only once. V gene TRBV7-2 combines with J gene TRBJ2-7; no reliable D call. Sequenced input: peripheral blood. This TCR was recovered from a woman aged 40-49 years who had recovered from COVID-19. CDR3 in amino acids: CASSPMRRPYEQYF. CDR3 nucleotides: TGTGCCAGCAGTCCAATGAGGCGGCCCTACGAGCAGTACTTC.